This TCR beta chain stems from a study of T cell changes during pregnancy in multiple sclerosis. Repertoires were generated with immunoSEQ multiplex PCR, while TCRdb's copy carries only in-frame clones and drops some. The table lists over 90,000 clones, more than 85% of them singletons, with approximately 0.99% in the top ten. The source is a female donor with multiple sclerosis, enrolled in a pregnancy study. This specimen was peripheral blood, taken before pregnancy.

The chain's CDR3 is CASSSIAGRNTEAFF. CDR3 in DNA: TGTGCCAGCAGCTCCATAGCGGGGCGGAACACTGAAGCTTTCTTT. V usage is TRBV7-2 and J usage is TRBJ1-1; D is possibly TRBD1 (5 bases). Trimming took off 4 bases at V and 1 base at J, with 13 bases between the two ends. The CDR3 consists of 15 residues. Germline values: CDR1 SGHTA, CDR2 FQGNSA.